Listed here are 19 T cell receptor beta chains from one sample, sequenced in a study of shared clonotypes between healthy human individuals. Measured with immunoSEQ multiplex PCR; TCRdb has only the in-frame clones, and not every one. Counted here are 550,000 to 850,000 clones, around 77% occurring once; the ten biggest clones make up under 2%. Material for sequencing was memory CD4+ T cells sorted from blood. The subset is: CD45RA-negative fraction. All receptors derive from a woman aged 25-40 years in good health.

This chain connects TRBV29-1 to TRBJ2-1, with TRBD2 identical over 13 bases. In germline, CDR1 is SQVTM, CDR2 ANQGSEA. The CDR3 covers 15 residues. V lost 5 bases and J lost 5; bases outside the gene matches: 6. For the CDR3, the DNA is TGCAGCGTTTGGACCGGGACTAGCGGGGACAATGAGCAGTTCTTC. Its translation: CSVWTGTSGDNEQFF.

This clone was seen only once. V usage is TRBV6-4 and J usage is TRBJ1-5; unclear D gene. V gave up 4 bases and J gave up 1 base, with 5 bases separating them. The CDR3 is 13 amino acids. Germline V gene sequence: CDR1 MRHNA, CDR2 SNTAGT. CDR3 sequence (DNA): TGTGCCAGCAGTGTGGGCAGCAATCAGCCCCAGCATTTT. It encodes CASSVGSNQPQHF.

A few counts support this clone. The gene calls are TRBV19 and TRBJ1-4; D gene ambiguous. The CDR3 runs to 13 residues. Germline assignment: CDR1 LNHDA and CDR2 SQIVND (reference sequence). V was clipped by 9 bases and J by 4 bases, with 12 bases between them. The CDR3: CASRNFYNEKLFF. The CDR3 nucleotides are TGTGCCAGCAGGAACTTTTATAATGAAAAACTGTTTTTT. The entire variable domain, with the rest obtained from reference TRBV19 and TRBJ1-4, is as follows: DGGITQSPKYLFRKEGQNVTLSCEQNLNHDAMYWYRQDPGQGLRLIYYSQIVNDFQKGDIAEGYSVSREKKESFPLTVTSAQKNPTAFYLCASRNFYNEKLFFGSGTQLSVL.

This clone appeared a single time. V usage is TRBV7-9 and J usage is TRBJ1-2, with TRBD1 as a possible D gene (6 bases). CDR3 length: 15 residues. Germline V gene data show CDR1 as SEHNR and CDR2 as FQNEAQ (reference sequence). Trimming cost V 1 base and J 8 bases, with 17 bases left between them. For the CDR3, the DNA is TGTGCCAGCAGCTTAGGAGCCGAGACAGGCAGGGGCTACACCTTC. Translating gives CASSLGAETGRGYTF.

This clone was observed a single time. This chain uses TRBV19 with TRBJ2-7, with 9 bases lining up with TRBD2. The CDR3 contains 15 residues. V was clipped by 4 bases and J by 1 base; unmatched bases: 5. Germline loops: CDR1 LNHDA, CDR2 SQIVND (reference sequence). The CDR3 sequence is CASSRLTSGSYEQYF. CDR3 bases: TGTGCCAGTAGTAGGCTGACTAGCGGATCCTACGAGCAGTACTTC. Full variable domain (remainder filled in from reference TRBV19 and TRBJ2-7): DGGITQSPKYLFRKEGQNVTLSCEQNLNHDAMYWYRQDPGQGLRLIYYSQIVNDFQKGDIAEGYSVSREKKESFPLTVTSAQKNPTAFYLCASSRLTSGSYEQYFGPGTRLTVT.

V and J are TRBV7-9 and TRBJ1-4; no clear D gene. There are 15 residues in the CDR3. The V end lost 6 bases, the J end lost 8 bases, and 19 bases lay between the germline ends. Germline assignment: CDR1 SEHNR and CDR2 FQNEAQ (reference sequence). The CDR3 DNA is TGTGCCAGCAGACCAGGACCGGGGAGAAGAGAAAAACTGTTTTTT. Its protein product is CASRPGPGRREKLFF.

The chain joins TRBV2 to TRBJ2-7; D not resolved. Looked up from germline, CDR1 is SNHLY and CDR2 is FYNNEI. V was shortened by 8 bases and J by 3 bases, with 11 bases between the two germline ends. This CDR3 has 12 amino acids. DNA for the CDR3: TGTGCCAGCTCGGTGGGCTACTACGAGCAGTACTTC. This gives the protein CASSVGYYEQYF.

The rearrangement uses TRBV2 and TRBJ2-7; 14 bases are a match to TRBD2. This CDR3 region has 14 residues. V was pared by 6 bases and J by 7 bases, with 5 bases of the junction left unmatched. Germline CDR1 reads SNHLY; CDR2 reads FYNNEI. CDR3 protein: CASRGTSGRGEQYF. CDR3 DNA: TGTGCCAGCAGGGGGACTAGCGGGAGAGGTGAGCAGTACTTC. Based on the CDR3 plus reference TRBV2 and TRBJ2-7, the full variable domain is EPEVTQTPSHQVTQMGQEVILRCVPISNHLYFYWYRQILGQKVEFLVSFYNNEISEKSEIFDDQFSVERPDGSNFTLKIRSTKLEDSAMYFCASRGTSGRGEQYFGPGTRLTVT.

The V and J genes are TRBV20-1 and TRBJ2-3; D uncertain. The CDR3 has 10 amino acids. Germline V gives CDR1 DFQATT, CDR2 SNEGSKA (reference sequence). Between the trimmed V and J ends, which lost 3 bases and 6 bases, there was a span of 4 bases. The CDR3 region has the DNA TGCAGTGCTAGGATGGATACGCAGTATTTT. This sequence encodes CSARMDTQYF.

The chain links TRBV6-6 to TRBJ2-7; D is tentatively TRBD1 or TRBD2 (6 bases each). This CDR3 contains 14 residues. Trimming stripped 6 bases from V and 1 base from J, with 13 bases between. The germline V gene has CDR1 MNHNY and CDR2 SVGAGI (reference sequence). The DNA for the CDR3 is TGTGCCAGCAGAGAGATAGGGGGGTCCTACGAGCAGTACTTC. Translated: CASREIGGSYEQYF.

This clone was observed a handful of times. This rearrangement joins TRBV7-8 to TRBJ1-4; a weak D match, TRBD1 (5 bases). V lost 4 bases and J 5 bases, leaving 14 bases between the germline ends. This CDR3 has 15 amino acids. In germline, CDR1 is SGHVS, CDR2 FQNEAQ. The CDR3 sequence: CASSSRDGVNEKLFF. CDR3 DNA: TGTGCCAGCAGCTCCCGGGACGGTGTGAATGAAAAACTGTTTTTT.

The rearrangement joins TRBV5-1 to TRBJ2-3; D is possibly TRBD2 (6 bases). Germline values: CDR1 SGHRS, CDR2 YFSETQ. V lost 5 bases and J lost 3, with 16 bases in between. CDR3 length: 15 residues. The CDR3 loop reads CASSNSGATTDTQYF. The DNA for the CDR3 is TGCGCCAGCAGTAATAGCGGAGCTACTACAGATACGCAGTATTTT.

The chain employs TRBV9 and TRBJ1-1, with no clear D. CDR3 length: 13 residues. Deletions cut 3 bases from V and 1 base from J, with 7 bases between. From germline, CDR1 is SGDLS and CDR2 YYNGEE. CDR3 region: CASSAQTNTEAFF. The CDR3 nucleotides are TGTGCCAGCAGCGCCCAGACGAACACTGAAGCTTTCTTT.

The chain links TRBV6-5 to TRBJ2-5, with 7 bases aligning to TRBD2. CDR3 size: 15 residues. Germline lookup yields CDR1 MNHEY and CDR2 SVGAGI. With 7 bases clipped from V and 1 base from J, the junction kept 9 bases outside the gene matches. CDR3 DNA sequence: TGTGCCAGCAAGGTCGGGAGGTACTTCCAAGAGACCCAGTACTTC. Translated, it gives CASKVGRYFQETQYF.

V gene TRBV28 combines with J gene TRBJ2-5; the D gene could be TRBD1 or TRBD2 (6 bases each). Germline V gives CDR1 MDHEN, CDR2 SYDVKM. The CDR3 covers 14 residues. The ends were cut back, 5 bases at V and 5 bases at J, with 15 bases in the middle. The CDR3 DNA is TGTGCCAGCAGTGATTCGGGGGCTGTGGAGACCCAGTACTTC. Protein product: CASSDSGAVETQYF.

V is TRBV19 and J is TRBJ2-7, with TRBD1 identical over 9 bases. V dropped 4 bases and J dropped 4; count of bases not matched to a gene: 8. Looked up from germline, CDR1 is LNHDA and CDR2 is SQIVND (reference sequence). The CDR3 totals 15 residues. CDR3 in DNA: TGTGCCAGTAGTAGGAGGCGGGACAGGGCGTACGAGCAGTACTTC. This encodes CASSRRRDRAYEQYF. The whole variable domain, remainder taken from reference TRBV19 and TRBJ2-7, is DGGITQSPKYLFRKEGQNVTLSCEQNLNHDAMYWYRQDPGQGLRLIYYSQIVNDFQKGDIAEGYSVSREKKESFPLTVTSAQKNPTAFYLCASSRRRDRAYEQYFGPGTRLTVT.

This chain joins TRBV28 and TRBJ1-2, with D hard to call. Germline V CDR1 and CDR2: MDHEN, SYDVKM. The ends were cut back, 4 bases at V and 6 bases at J, with 12 bases in the middle. The CDR3 runs 13 residues. CDR3 sequence reads: CASSSPVGHGYTF. Written as DNA, the CDR3 is TGTGCCAGCAGTTCCCCCGTCGGGCATGGCTACACCTTC.

V and J are TRBV18 and TRBJ2-5; D may be TRBD1 (6 bases). V lost 2 bases and J lost 5, with 9 bases in between. Germline CDR1 and CDR2: KGHSH and LQKENI. CDR3 length equals 13 residues. CDR3 loop: CASSPGQMETQYF. The CDR3, as DNA: TGTGCCAGCTCACCAGGACAGATGGAGACCCAGTACTTC. Combining the CDR3 with reference TRBV18 and TRBJ2-5 gives the whole variable domain NAGVMQNPRHLVRRRGQEARLRCSPMKGHSHVYWYRQLPEEGLKFMVYLQKENIIDESGMPKERFSAEFPKEGPSILRIQQVVRGDSAAYFCASSPGQMETQYFGPGTRLLVL.

This chain links TRBV28 with TRBJ1-2, with unresolved D. V shed 2 bases and J shed 4 bases, with 8 bases lying between them. The CDR3 is made up of 13 amino acids. In germline, CDR1 is MDHEN, CDR2 SYDVKM. The CDR3 DNA follows: TGTGCCAGCAGTTTACCGGAGTTCTATGGCTACACCTTC. Protein product: CASSLPEFYGYTF.